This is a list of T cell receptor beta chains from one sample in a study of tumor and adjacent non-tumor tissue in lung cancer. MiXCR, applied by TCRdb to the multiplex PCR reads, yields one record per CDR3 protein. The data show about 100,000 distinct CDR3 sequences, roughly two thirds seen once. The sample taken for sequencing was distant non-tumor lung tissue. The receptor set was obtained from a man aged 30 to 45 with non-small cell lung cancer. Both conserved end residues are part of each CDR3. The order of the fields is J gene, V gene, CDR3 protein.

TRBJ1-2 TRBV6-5 CASTRACGYTF
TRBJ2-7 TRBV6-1 CVSSQEGQGSYEQYF
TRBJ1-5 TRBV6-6 CGSSPYPVGGRQPQHF
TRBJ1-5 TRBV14 CASSQGGNSNQPQHF
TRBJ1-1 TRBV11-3 CASSKGSGPWIEAFF
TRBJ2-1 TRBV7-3 CASSLTSSYNEQFF
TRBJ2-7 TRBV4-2 CASCQDMGQGPISYEQYF
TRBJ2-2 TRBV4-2 CASSQLAGETGELFF
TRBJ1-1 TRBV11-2 CASSNTEDRSSSTEAFF
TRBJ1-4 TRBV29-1 CSAQGRGNGNLFF
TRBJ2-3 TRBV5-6 CASSLAENTQYF
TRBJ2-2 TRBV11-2 CASSRTYSANTGELFF
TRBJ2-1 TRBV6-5 CASSPGGAKLYNEQFF
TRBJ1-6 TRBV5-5 CASRFDNSPLHF
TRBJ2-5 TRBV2 CASTQAGLSQTQYF
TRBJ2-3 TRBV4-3 CTSSQDAGGAKTDTQYF
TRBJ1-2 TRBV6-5 CASARANYGYTF
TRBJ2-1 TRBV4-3 CASNQDLWNEQLF
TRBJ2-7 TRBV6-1 CDSTEWHDYEQYF
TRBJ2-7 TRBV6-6 CANSYTGTVVSEQYF
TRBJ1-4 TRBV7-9 CASSRRGQGVEKLFF
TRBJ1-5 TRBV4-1 CASSQDIGTISNQPQHF
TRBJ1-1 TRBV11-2 CASSLMYRPGAEAFF
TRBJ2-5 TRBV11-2 CASSPGLASETQYF
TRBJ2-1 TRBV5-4 CASSFKGSSYDEQFF